The clone carrying this T cell receptor (beta chain) was seen a handful of times. These data come from a study of T-cell memory formation after mild COVID-19. 5'RACE primed at constant segments yielded TCR alpha and TCR beta cDNA libraries bearing sample barcodes and UMIs. TCRdb redid the calling of the 5' RACE reads with MiXCR, one entry per CDR3 protein. The table records roughly 130,000 distinct CDR3 sequences, approximately 6.2% of them present only once. The CDR3 contains 14 residues. V lost 2 bases and J lost 7; bases outside the gene matches: 2. Germline loops: CDR1 MNHNY, CDR2 SVGAGI (reference sequence).

This chain links TRBV6-6 with TRBJ1-5; 10 nucleotides agree with TRBD1. Sequenced sample: PBMCs or a T cell subset sorted from them (not recorded which). The sequence came from an adult woman who had mild COVID-19 (a few samples of this study predate the infection). Cell type and time point are not known. The CDR3 bases are TGTGCCAGCAGTTACCGGACAGGGGGACAGCCCCAGCATTTT. Protein product: CASSYRTGGQPQHF.